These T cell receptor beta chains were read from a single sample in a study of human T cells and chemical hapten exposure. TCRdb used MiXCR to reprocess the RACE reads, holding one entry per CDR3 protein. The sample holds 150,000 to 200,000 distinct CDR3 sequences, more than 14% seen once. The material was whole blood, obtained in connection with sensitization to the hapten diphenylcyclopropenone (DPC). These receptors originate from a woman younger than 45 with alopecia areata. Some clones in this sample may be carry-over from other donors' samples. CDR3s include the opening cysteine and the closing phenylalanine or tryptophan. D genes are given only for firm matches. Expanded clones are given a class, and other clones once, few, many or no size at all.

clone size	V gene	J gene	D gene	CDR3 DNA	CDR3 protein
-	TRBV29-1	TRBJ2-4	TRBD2	TGCAGCGTCGGGAGGGGAAACATTCAGTACTTC	CSVGRGNIQYF
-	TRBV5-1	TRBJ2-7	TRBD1	TGCGCCAGCAGCCAGGACAGGGGGAGCTACGAGCAGTACTTC	CASSQDRGSYEQYF
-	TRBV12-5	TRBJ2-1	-	TGTGCTAGTGGTCGTGGCGTTTTCTCCTGCAATGAGCAGTTCTTC	CASGRGVFSCNEQFF
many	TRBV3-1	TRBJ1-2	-	TGTGCCAGCAGCCAAGGCCAGCTTAATTATGGCTACACCTTC	CASSQGQLNYGYTF
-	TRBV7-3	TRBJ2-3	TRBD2	TGTGCCAGCAGCTGGGGACTAGCGGGGAACACAGATACGCAGTATTTT	CASSWGLAGNTDTQYF
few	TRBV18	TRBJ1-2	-	TGTGCCAGCTCACCTGGTCTTGAGTTCGGGAATGGCTACACCTTC	CASSPGLEFGNGYTF
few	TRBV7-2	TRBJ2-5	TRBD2	TGTGCCAGCACCGCGGGGGGGTACCAAGAGACCCAGTACTTC	CASTAGGYQETQYF
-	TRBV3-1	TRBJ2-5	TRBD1	TGTGCCAGCAGCCCCTCCGGGACAGAAGAGACCCAGTACTTC	CASSPSGTEETQYF
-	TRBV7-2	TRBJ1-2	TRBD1	TGTGCCAGCAGCACATACAGGACAGGGCTCTATGGCTACACCTTC	CASSTYRTGLYGYTF
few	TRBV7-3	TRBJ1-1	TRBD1	TGTGCCAGCAGCTCGACAGGGGGCGTTACTGAAGCTTTCTTT	CASSSTGGVTEAFF
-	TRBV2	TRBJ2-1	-	TGTGCCAGCAGCCCCGAGGGGGATGAGCAGTTCTTC	CASSPEGDEQFF
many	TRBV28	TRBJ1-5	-	TGTGCCAGCAAGGAAGGGTGGAGCAATCAGCCCCAGCATTTT	CASKEGWSNQPQHF
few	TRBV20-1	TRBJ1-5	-	TGCAGTGCTAGTTCAGGGGTCAATCAGCCCCAGCATTTT	CSASSGVNQPQHF
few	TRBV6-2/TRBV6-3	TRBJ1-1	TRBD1	TGTGCCAGCAGTTATGCAGGGGGAGCTTTCTTT	CASSYAGGAFF
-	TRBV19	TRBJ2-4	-	TGTGCCAGTAGGCGTGTAGCTATGGCCAAAAACATTCAGTACTTC	CASRRVAMAKNIQYF
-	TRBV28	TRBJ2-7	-	TGTGCCAGCAGCCCCTGGACAGCCCTCTCCTACGAGCAGTACTTC	CASSPWTALSYEQYF
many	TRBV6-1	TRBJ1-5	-	TGTGCCAGCAGTGAAGCAGGGAGCGGACAGCCCCAGCATTTT	CASSEAGSGQPQHF
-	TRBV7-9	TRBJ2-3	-	TGTGCCAGCAGCGATTCAGATACGCAGTATTTT	CASSDSDTQYF
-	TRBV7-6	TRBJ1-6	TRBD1	TGTGCCAGCAGCTTAGTGGGGACAGGGGGAAATTCACCCCTCCACTTT	CASSLVGTGGNSPLHF
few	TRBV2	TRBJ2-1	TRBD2	TGTGCCAGCAGTCGACTAGCGGGGAACTACAATGAGCAGTTCTTC	CASSRLAGNYNEQFF
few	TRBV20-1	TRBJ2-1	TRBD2	TGCAGTGCTAGCTCTTACCCTGGTCTAGCGGAGTACAATGAGCAGTTCTTC	CSASSYPGLAEYNEQFF
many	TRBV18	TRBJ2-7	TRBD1	TGTGCCAGCTCACCAGGACAGGGGGCTTCCTACGAGCAGTACTTC	CASSPGQGASYEQYF
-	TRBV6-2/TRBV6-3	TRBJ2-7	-	TGTGCCAGCAGTTTTTTGAGCGATTCCTACGAGCAGTACTTC	CASSFLSDSYEQYF
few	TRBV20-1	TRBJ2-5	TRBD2	TGCAGTGCTAGAGGCGGGAGGGGGATAGAGACCCAGTACTTC	CSARGGRGIETQYF
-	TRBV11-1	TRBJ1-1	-	TGTGCCAGCAGCTTCGTCGGGGTAACGGACACTGAAGCTTTCTTT	CASSFVGVTDTEAFF
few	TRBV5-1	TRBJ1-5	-	TGCGCCAGCAGCCCCGGGCCCGGGGCCATTCAGCCCCAGCATTTT	CASSPGPGAIQPQHF
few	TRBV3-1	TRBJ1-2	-	TGTGCCAGCAGCCAAGGCCCGACTGGGACGGATGGCTACACCTTC	CASSQGPTGTDGYTF
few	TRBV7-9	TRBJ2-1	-	TGTGCCAGCAGCTTAGCGGTGGGGAGAGAGCAGTTCTTC	CASSLAVGREQFF
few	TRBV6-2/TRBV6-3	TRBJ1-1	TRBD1	TGTGCCAGCAGTTACGGGGCGACAGGGCCCGAAGCTTTCTTT	CASSYGATGPEAFF
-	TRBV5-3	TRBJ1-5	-	TGTGCCAGAAGACCCGGCCGGAGGATAAGCAATCAGCCCCAGCATTTT	CARRPGRRISNQPQHF
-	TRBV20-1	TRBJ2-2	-	TGCAGTGCTAGAAGCAGGGGTTCCTCGAACACCGGGGAGCTGTTTTTT	CSARSRGSSNTGELFF
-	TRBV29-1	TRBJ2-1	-	TGCAGCGTTGCCCCGACTCCCAATGAGCAGTTCTTC	CSVAPTPNEQFF
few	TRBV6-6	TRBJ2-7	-	TGTGCCAGCAGCCGAGGAACAGGGCCCCTAGGGATGGAGCAGTACTTC	CASSRGTGPLGMEQYF
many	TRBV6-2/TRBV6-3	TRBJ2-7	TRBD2	TGTGCCAGCAGTTCCGGGACTAGCGGAGCCTACGAGCAGTACTTC	CASSSGTSGAYEQYF
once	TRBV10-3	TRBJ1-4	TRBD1	TGTGCCATCAGTGACGGGACAGGCGGGAGTGAAAAACTGTTTTTT	CAISDGTGGSEKLFF
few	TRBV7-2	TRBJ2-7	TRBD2	TGTGCCAGCACCCCCGAGCTAGCGGGAAACTACGAGCAGTACTTC	CASTPELAGNYEQYF
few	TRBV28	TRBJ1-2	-	TGTGCCAGCAGTTCCGCAGGGGATATCTATGGCTACACCTTC	CASSSAGDIYGYTF
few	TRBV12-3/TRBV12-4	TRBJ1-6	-	TGTGCCAGTCGGAAAGAGGGGCCCAATTCACCCCTCCACTTT	CASRKEGPNSPLHF
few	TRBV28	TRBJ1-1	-	TGTGCCAGCAGCCCCGCGGCGGGTTGGTCTGAAGCTTTCTTT	CASSPAAGWSEAFF
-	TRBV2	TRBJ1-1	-	TGTGCCAGCGAACGGGACGGTAACACTGAAGCTTTCTTT	CASERDGNTEAFF
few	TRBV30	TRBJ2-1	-	TGTGCATGGGCGACAGCCAGTTCCTACAATGAGCAGTTCTTC	CAWATASSYNEQFF
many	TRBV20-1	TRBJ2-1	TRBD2	TGCAGTGCTTTGACTAGCGGGAGTTCCAATGAGCAGTTCTTC	CSALTSGSSNEQFF
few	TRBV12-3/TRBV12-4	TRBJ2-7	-	TGTGCCAGCAGTCCCGGGGGTCCTCCTAACGAGCAGTACTTC	CASSPGGPPNEQYF
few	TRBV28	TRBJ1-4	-	TGTGCCAGCAGACCCCAGGGGTTTGAAAAACTGTTTTTT	CASRPQGFEKLFF
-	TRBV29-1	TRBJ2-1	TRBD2	TGCAGCGCCGTATTGGGACTAGCGGGACCTTACAATGAGCAGTTCTTC	CSAVLGLAGPYNEQFF
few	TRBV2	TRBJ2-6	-	TGTGCCAGCAGTCCCTCTGGGGCCAACGTCCTGACTTTC	CASSPSGANVLTF
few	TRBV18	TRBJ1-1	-	TGTGCCAGCTCACCAGACGTGGGCACTGAAGCTTTCTTT	CASSPDVGTEAFF
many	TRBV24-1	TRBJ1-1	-	TGTGCCACCAGTTCCGCCCAGCCGAACACTGAAGCTTTCTTT	CATSSAQPNTEAFF
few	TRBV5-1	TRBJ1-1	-	TGCGCCAGCAGCTTGACAGGCGACCCGAACACTGAAGCTTTCTTT	CASSLTGDPNTEAFF
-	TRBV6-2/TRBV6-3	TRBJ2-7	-	TGTGCCAGCAAGTCGAGACTAGGGACCTACGAGCAGTACTTC	CASKSRLGTYEQYF
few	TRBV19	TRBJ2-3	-	TGTGCCAGTACCCCCCAAGGGTACGGTACAGATACGCAGTATTTT	CASTPQGYGTDTQYF
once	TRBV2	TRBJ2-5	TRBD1	TGTGCCAGCAGCAAGAGACAGGGGGCATTCCAAGAGACCCAGTACTTC	CASSKRQGAFQETQYF
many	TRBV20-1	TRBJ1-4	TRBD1	TGCAGTGCTAGCCACAGGGGCGGGTATAATGAAAAACTGTTTTTT	CSASHRGGYNEKLFF